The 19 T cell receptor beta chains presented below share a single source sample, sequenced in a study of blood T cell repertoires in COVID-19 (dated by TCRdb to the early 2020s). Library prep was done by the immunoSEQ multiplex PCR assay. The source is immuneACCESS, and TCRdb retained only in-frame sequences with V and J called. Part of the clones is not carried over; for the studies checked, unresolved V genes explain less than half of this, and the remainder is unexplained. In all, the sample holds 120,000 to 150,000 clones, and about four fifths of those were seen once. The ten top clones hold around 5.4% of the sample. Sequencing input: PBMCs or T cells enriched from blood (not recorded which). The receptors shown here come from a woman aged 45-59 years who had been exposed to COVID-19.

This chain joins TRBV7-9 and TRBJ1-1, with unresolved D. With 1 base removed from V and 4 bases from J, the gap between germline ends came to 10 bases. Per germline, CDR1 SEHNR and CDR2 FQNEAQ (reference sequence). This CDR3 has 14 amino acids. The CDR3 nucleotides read TGTGCCAGCAGCTTAGATTCCGGGTTCACTGAAGCTTTCTTT. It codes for CASSLDSGFTEAFF.

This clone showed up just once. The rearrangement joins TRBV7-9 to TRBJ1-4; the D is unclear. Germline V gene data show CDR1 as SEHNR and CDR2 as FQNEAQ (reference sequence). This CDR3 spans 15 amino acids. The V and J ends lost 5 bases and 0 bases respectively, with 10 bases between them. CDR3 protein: CASSTMRSTNEKLFF. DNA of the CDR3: TGTGCCAGCAGCACCATGCGGTCAACTAATGAAAAACTGTTTTTT. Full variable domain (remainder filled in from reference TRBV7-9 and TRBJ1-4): DTGVSQNPRHKITKRGQNVTFRCDPISEHNRLYWYRQTLGQGPEFLTYFQNEAQLEKSRLLSDRFSAERPKGSFSTLEIQRTEQGDSAMYLCASSTMRSTNEKLFFGSGTQLSVL.

DNA for the CDR3: TGCGCCAGCAGCCAAGATGGGAGCCCTTCCTACGAGCAGTACTTC. It translates to CASSQDGSPSYEQYF. The V gene is TRBV4-3, the J gene TRBJ2-7; a possible D gene is TRBD2 (5 bases). Trimming left V 0 bases short and J 1 base short, with 10 bases between. Germline loops: CDR1 LGHNA, CDR2 YSLEER. There are 15 residues in the CDR3.

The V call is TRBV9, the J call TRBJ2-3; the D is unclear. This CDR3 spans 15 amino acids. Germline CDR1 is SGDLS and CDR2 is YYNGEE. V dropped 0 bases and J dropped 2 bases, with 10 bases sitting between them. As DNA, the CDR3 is TGTGCCAGCAGCGTAGGGCCGGCGGTCACAGATACGCAGTATTTT. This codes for CASSVGPAVTDTQYF.

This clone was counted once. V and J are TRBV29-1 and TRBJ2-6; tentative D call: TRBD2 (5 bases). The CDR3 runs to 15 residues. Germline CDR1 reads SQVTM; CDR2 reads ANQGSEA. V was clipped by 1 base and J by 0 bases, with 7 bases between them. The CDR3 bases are TGCAGCGTTGAAGTAGGGAGCTCTGGGGCCAACGTCCTGACTTTC. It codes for CSVEVGSSGANVLTF.

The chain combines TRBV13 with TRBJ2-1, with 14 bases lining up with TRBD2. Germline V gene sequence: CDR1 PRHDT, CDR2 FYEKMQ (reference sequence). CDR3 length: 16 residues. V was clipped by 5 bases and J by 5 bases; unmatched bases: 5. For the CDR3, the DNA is TGTGCCAGCAGCCCAGGACTAGCGGGGGGCCACAATGAGCAGTTCTTC. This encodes CASSPGLAGGHNEQFF.

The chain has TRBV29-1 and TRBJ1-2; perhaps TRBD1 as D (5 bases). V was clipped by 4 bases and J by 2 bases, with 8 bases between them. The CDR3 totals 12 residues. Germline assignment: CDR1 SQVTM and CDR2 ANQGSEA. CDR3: CSVGGENYGYTF. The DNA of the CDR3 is TGCAGCGTTGGGGGGGAGAACTATGGCTACACCTTC.

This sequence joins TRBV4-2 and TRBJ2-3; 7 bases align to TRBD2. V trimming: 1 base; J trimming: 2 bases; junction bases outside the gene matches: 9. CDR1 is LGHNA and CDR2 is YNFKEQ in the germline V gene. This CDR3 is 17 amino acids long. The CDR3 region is CASSQARTRWDTDTQYF. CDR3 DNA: TGTGCCAGCAGCCAAGCCCGGACTAGATGGGACACAGATACGCAGTATTTT.

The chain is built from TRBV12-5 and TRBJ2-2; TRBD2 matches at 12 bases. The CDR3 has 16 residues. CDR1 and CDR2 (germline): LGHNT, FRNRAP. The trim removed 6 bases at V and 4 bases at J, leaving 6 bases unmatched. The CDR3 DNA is TGTGCTAGTGGACTAACTAGCGGGGGGTTCACCGGGGAGCTGTTTTTT. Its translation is CASGLTSGGFTGELFF.

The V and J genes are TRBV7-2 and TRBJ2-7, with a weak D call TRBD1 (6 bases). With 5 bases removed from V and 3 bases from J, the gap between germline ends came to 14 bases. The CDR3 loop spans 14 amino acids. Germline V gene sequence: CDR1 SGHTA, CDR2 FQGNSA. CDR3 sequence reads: CASSQTAQGYEQYF. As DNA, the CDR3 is TGTGCCAGCAGCCAAACGGCACAGGGCTACGAGCAGTACTTC.

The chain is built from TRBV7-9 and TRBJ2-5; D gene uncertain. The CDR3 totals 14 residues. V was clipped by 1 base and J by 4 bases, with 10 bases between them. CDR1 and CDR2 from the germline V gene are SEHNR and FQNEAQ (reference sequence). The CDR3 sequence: CASSLEGRRETQYF. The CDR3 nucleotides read TGTGCCAGCAGCTTAGAAGGAAGGAGAGAGACCCAGTACTTC.

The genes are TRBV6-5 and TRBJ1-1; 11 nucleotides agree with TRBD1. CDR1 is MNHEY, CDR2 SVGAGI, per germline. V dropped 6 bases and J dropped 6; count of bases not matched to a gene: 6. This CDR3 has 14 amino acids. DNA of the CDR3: TGTGCCAGCAGGGGGGACAGGGGGTATTCTGAAGCTTTCTTT. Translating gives CASRGDRGYSEAFF.

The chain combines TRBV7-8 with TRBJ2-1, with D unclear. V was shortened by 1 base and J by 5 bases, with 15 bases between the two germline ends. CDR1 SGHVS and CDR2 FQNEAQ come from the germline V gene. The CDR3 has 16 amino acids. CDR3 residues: CASSLDLVYADNEQFF. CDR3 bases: TGTGCCAGCAGCTTAGATCTAGTATACGCCGACAATGAGCAGTTCTTC.

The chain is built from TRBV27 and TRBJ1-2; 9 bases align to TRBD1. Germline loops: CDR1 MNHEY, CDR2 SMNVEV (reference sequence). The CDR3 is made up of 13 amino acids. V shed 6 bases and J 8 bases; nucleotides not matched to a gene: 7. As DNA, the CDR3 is TGTGCCAGCAGGAGGGACAGGGTAGAGGGCTACACCTTC. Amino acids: CASRRDRVEGYTF.

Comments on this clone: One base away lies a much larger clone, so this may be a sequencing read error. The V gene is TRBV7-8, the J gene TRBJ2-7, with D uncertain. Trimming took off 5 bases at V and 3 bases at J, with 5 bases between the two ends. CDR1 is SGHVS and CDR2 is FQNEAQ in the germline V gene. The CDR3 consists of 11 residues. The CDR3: CASSPNYEQYF. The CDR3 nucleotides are TGTGCCAGCAGCCCCAACTACGAGCAGTACTTC.

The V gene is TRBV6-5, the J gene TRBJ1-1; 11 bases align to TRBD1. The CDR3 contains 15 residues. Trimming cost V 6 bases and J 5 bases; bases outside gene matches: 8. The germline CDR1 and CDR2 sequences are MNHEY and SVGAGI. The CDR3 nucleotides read TGTGCCAGCAGCCAGGACAGGGGGCGAAAGACTGAAGCTTTCTTT. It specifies CASSQDRGRKTEAFF.

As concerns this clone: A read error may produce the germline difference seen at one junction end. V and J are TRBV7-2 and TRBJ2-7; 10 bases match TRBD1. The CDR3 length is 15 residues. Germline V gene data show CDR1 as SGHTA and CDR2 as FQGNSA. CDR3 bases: TGTGCCGGCAGCGAAGGGACAGGGGTGACCTACGAGCAGTACTTC. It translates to CAGSEGTGVTYEQYF.

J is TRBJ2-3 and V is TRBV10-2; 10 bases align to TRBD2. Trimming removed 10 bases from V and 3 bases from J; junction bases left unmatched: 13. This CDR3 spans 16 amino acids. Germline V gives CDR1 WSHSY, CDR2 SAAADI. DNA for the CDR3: TGCGCCACCGGGTTAACTAGCGGGGTACTGACAGATACGCAGTATTTT. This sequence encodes CATGLTSGVLTDTQYF.

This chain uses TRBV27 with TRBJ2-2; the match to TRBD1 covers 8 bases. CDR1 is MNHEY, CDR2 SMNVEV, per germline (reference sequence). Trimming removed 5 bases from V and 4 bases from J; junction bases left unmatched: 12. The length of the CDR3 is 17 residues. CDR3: CASSHRTQGAGTGELFF. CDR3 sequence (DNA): TGTGCCAGCAGTCACCGGACTCAGGGGGCGGGCACCGGGGAGCTGTTTTTT.